This TCR beta chain was obtained from a study of cytomegalovirus exposure and HLA in healthy donors. Study-level findings and limits: Later analysis associated a missense DCLRE1C variant with TCR beta V- and J-gene trimming.

CDR3 size: 14 residues. The germline CDR1 and CDR2 sequences are LNHDA and SQIVND (reference sequence). Trimming cost V 3 bases and J 7 bases, with 15 bases left between them. This clone has more than one count but fewer than ten. Its antigen is unknown. At collection, donors were nominally healthy, but unrecorded immune exposures were probable. The PCR made use of 60 Vbeta and 13 Jbeta primers. The repertoire was sequenced with immunoSEQ multiplex PCR; TCRdb's copy has only in-frame clones and lacks some. This table has some 210,000 clones, 75% to 80% appearing once. The rearrangement links TRBV19 to TRBJ1-1; tentatively, D is TRBD1 (6 bases). The specimen was PBMCs. The TCR was taken from a woman aged 25-40 years in good health and CMV-seropositive. The CDR3: CASSIQRGAIEAFF. DNA for the CDR3: TGTGCCAGTAGTATCCAACGGGGGGCAATTGAAGCTTTCTTT.